This T cell receptor beta chain was documented in a study of regulatory T cells in long-lasting Graves disease. Libraries of TCR beta came from iRepertoire HTBI primers plus Arm-PCR of CDR3 regions. TCRdb fed the multiplex PCR reads into MiXCR, producing one record per CDR3 protein. The data hold about 660,000 distinct CDR3 sequences, with approximately 29% observed a single time. Comment on this clonotype: Its specificity is unknown. This clone may be a read error of a much larger clone one base away.

Time point given: persistent/refractory GD, antithyroid drugs over 5 years with positive TRAb. PBMC-derived RNA was used for the TCR library. The CDR3 has 13 amino acids. In germline, CDR1 is ENHRY, CDR2 SYGVKD. V lost 4 bases and J 3 bases, leaving 9 bases between the germline ends. Findings and limits, study-wide: Preferential use of TRBV28, TRBJ1-2 and TRBJ2-5 was seen in persistent disease.

The chain is built from TRBV10-3 and TRBJ1-2; tentative D call: TRBD1 (6 bases). The source material was peripheral blood mononuclear cells (PBMCs), sampled when the disease was refractory, from a patient treated with antithyroid drugs. The sequence was collected from a female donor with Graves disease. CDR3 DNA: TGTGCCATCAGTGTGGGGGCGGACTATGGCTACACCTTC. It yields the protein CAISVGADYGYTF.